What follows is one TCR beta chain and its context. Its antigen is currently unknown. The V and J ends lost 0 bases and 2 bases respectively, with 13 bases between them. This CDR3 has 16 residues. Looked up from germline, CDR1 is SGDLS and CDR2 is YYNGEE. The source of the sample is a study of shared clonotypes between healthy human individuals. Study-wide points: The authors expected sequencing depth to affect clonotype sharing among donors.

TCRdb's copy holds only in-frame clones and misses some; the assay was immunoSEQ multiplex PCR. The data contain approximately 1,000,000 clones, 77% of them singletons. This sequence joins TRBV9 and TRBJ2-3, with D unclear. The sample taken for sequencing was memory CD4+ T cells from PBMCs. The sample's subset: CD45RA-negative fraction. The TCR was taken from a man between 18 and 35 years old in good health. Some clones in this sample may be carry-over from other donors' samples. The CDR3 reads CASSVGADIATDTQYF. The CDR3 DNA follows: TGTGCCAGCAGCGTAGGGGCCGATATTGCCACAGATACGCAGTATTTT.